This TCR beta chain was profiled in a study of T cell changes during pregnancy in multiple sclerosis. Looked up from germline, CDR1 is ENHRY and CDR2 is SYGVKD. This CDR3 has 16 residues. The ends were cut back, 2 bases at V and 0 bases at J, with 11 bases in the middle. Here immunoSEQ multiplex PCR was the method, and the copy in TCRdb shows in-frame clones only, minus some. This table holds 60,000 to 75,000 clones, around 92% found once. The chain links TRBV10-3 to TRBJ1-3; D is uncertain. The sequence derives from a female donor with multiple sclerosis, enrolled in a pregnancy study. The sample consisted of peripheral blood, taken after pregnancy. The CDR3 DNA reads TGTGCCATCAGTGAGGTATTCCCGAGCTCTGGAAACACCATATATTTT. Translated: CAISEVFPSSGNTIYF.